Listed below are T cell receptor beta chains from one sample, sequenced in a study of response to subunit inactivated influenza vaccine. TCRdb independently ran MiXCR on the RT-PCR reads; one entry per CDR3 protein. The top ten clones hold under 15% of a sample with 150,000 to 200,000 distinct CDR3 sequences, about a tenth of them seen once. The sequencing here drew on non-naive T cells sorted from PBMCs, taken roughly 45 days after vaccination. All receptors come from a man aged 50 or older who received an inactivated influenza vaccine. Both conserved end residues are part of each CDR3. Each record gives: V gene, J gene, D gene, clone size, CDR3 protein, CDR3 DNA. D genes are given only for firm matches. Not all rows give a size; the values are once, few, many and, for expanded clones, a class.

>TRBV12-3/TRBV12-4|TRBJ1-5|-|-
CASSRYNQPQHF
TGTGCCAGCAGCCGATACAATCAGCCCCAGCATTTT
>TRBV28|TRBJ2-7|-|-
CASTDLLGSGQYF
TGTGCCAGCACGGACCTTCTAGGAAGTGGTCAGTACTTC
>TRBV7-2|TRBJ2-1|-|-
CASSLAGVGYNEQFF
TGTGCCAGCAGCTTAGCGGGAGTCGGCTACAATGAGCAGTTCTTC
>TRBV20-1|TRBJ2-7|TRBD2|-
CSARRGGGGAYEQYF
TGCAGTGCTAGACGGGGCGGCGGGGGGGCATACGAGCAGTACTTC
>TRBV5-6|TRBJ1-5|TRBD1|few
CASSLPKTQGKGQPQHF
TGTGCCAGCAGCTTGCCCAAAACACAGGGGAAGGGCCAGCCCCAGCATTTT
>TRBV20-1|TRBJ1-5|TRBD1|many
CSARGRTGERLIFLQPQHF
TGCAGTGCTAGAGGACGGACAGGGGAAAGGTTAATCTTTCTTCAGCCCCAGCATTTT
>TRBV6-2/TRBV6-3|TRBJ2-5|-|few
CASSKFRGLKTQYF
TGTGCCAGCAGTAAATTTCGGGGTTTGAAGACCCAGTACTTC
>TRBV11-2|TRBJ2-1|-|many
CASSLGGESSYNEQFF
TGTGCCAGCAGCTTAGGAGGGGAGAGCTCCTACAATGAGCAGTTCTTC
>TRBV7-2|TRBJ2-1|TRBD1|many
CASSLVGGQETYEQFF
TGTGCCAGCAGCTTAGTAGGCGGACAGGAAACCTATGAGCAGTTCTTC
>TRBV5-1|TRBJ2-3|-|many
CASSQGLRTDTQYF
TGCGCCAGCAGCCAGGGACTCCGAACAGATACGCAGTATTTT
>TRBV2|TRBJ2-1|-|few
CASSKGQGGPNEQFF
TGTGCCAGCAGTAAGGGGCAGGGGGGTCCCAATGAGCAGTTCTTC
>TRBV6-2/TRBV6-3|TRBJ2-7|-|-
CASRYSYGSLSYEQYF
TGTGCCAGCAGATATTCGTACGGGAGTCTCTCCTACGAGCAGTACTTC
>TRBV20-1|TRBJ2-1|-|few
CSARDPRKIRSYNEQFF
TGCAGTGCTAGAGATCCTCGGAAAATACGGTCCTACAATGAGCAGTTCTTC
>TRBV7-8|TRBJ2-7|-|few
CASSRSGSYEQYF
TGTGCCAGCAGCCGTAGCGGCTCCTACGAGCAGTACTTC
>TRBV5-1|TRBJ1-1|-|few
CASRRGGVGTEAFF
TGCGCCAGCCGCCGGGGCGGGGTGGGGACTGAAGCTTTCTTT
>TRBV6-2/TRBV6-3|TRBJ2-1|-|-
CASSTRTESYNEQFF
TGTGCCAGCAGTACCCGGACAGAATCCTACAATGAGCAGTTCTTC
>TRBV5-6|TRBJ2-3|-|-
CASIKDGGSTDTQYF
TGTGCCAGCATCAAGGACGGTGGGAGCACAGATACGCAGTATTTT
>TRBV12-3/TRBV12-4|TRBJ1-1|TRBD1|-
CASRGQGTGTEAFF
TGTGCCAGCAGAGGACAGGGGACGGGCACTGAAGCTTTCTTT
>TRBV23-1|TRBJ1-4|-|many
CASSRQGWEKLFF
TGCGCCAGCAGTCGTCAGGGGTGGGAAAAACTGTTTTTT
>TRBV3-1|TRBJ2-3|-|-
CASSSQWAKGNTDTQYF
TGTGCCAGCAGCTCCCAGTGGGCCAAGGGGAACACAGATACGCAGTATTTT